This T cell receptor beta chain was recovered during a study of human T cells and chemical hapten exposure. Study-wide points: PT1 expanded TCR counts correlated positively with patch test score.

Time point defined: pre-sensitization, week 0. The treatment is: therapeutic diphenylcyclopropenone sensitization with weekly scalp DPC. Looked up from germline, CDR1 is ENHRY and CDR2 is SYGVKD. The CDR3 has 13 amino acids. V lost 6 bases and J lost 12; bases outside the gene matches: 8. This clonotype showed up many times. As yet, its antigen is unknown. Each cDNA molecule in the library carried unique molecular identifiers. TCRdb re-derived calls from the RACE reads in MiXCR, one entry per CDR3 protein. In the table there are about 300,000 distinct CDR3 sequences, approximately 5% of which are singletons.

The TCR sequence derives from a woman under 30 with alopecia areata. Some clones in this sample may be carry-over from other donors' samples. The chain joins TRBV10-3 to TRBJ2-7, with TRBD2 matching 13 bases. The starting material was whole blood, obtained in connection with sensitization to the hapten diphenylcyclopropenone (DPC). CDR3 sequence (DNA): TGTGCCATCAGACCGGGACTAGCGGGGCTCACGTACTTC. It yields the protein CAIRPGLAGLTYF.